Listed below are T cell receptor beta chains from one sample, sequenced in a study of identical twins. MiXCR, applied by TCRdb to the 5' RACE reads, yields one record per CDR3 protein. The data show about 660,000 distinct CDR3 sequences, 8.6% seen once. The same sample was also used in a study of yellow fever vaccine responses in identical twins.

Source material: PBMCs. The source of these receptors is a woman aged 18-35 years in good health. The conserved cysteine and the conserved F or W are not part of the CDR3 here.

v_call cdr3_aa
TRBV5-8 ASSWRDRLNTEAF
TRBV29-1 SIHGTSGEQTQY
TRBV19 ASSRGAVNTEAF
TRBV28 ASSELIETQY
TRBV12-3/TRBV12-4 ASSPRRVSTDTQY
TRBV9 ASSPGAFGGGALDTQY
TRBV9 ASSVPGAGRDILT
TRBV28 ASSFVQSTDTQY
TRBV5-1 ASSLGLVPGLTDTQY
TRBV6-5 ASSSQTAAGNTIY
TRBV7-6 ASSTTRVRSYNEQF
TRBV12-3/TRBV12-4 ASGDRAGKTQY
TRBV3-1 ASSQDGQGRTEAF
TRBV7-8 ASSYSKAAPGELF
TRBV30 AWSGDRGVYEQY
TRBV7-9 ASSYLAGASGELF
TRBV5-6 ASGTLERVWTGELF
TRBV29-1 SGGLLESTRTDTQY
TRBV29-1 SVQQGEKINGYT
TRBV11-2 ASSSPDVLAKNIQY
TRBV24-1 ATATITQGVNTGELF
TRBV6-1 ASRGNRDRGITGELF
TRBV29-1 STRPGTETQY
TRBV20-1 SARGTGEETQY
TRBV20-1 SARGRQGDSSYEQY
TRBV12-3/TRBV12-4 ASTLQGPTGELF
TRBV10-2 ASSLAGTGSTDTQY
TRBV4-1 ASSHPSGIYEQY
TRBV27 ASSRGGPTVEQY
TRBV6-6 ASGGFYEQY
TRBV10-3 AISEGSEQY
TRBV5-8 ASSAWDRSSYEQY